The 25 T cell receptor beta chains in this list originate from one sample, sequenced in a study of shared clonotypes between healthy human individuals. Clones were sequenced by immunoSEQ multiplex PCR, and TCRdb holds only the in-frame ones, with some missing. The profile shows over a million clones, under 80% of them singletons. Sequencing input: memory CD4+ T cells sorted from blood. The subset denotes: CD45RA-negative fraction. Every receptor here comes from a man aged 18 to 30 in good health.

The rearrangement joins TRBV7-9 to TRBJ2-3; 11 bases match TRBD2. The CDR3 has 15 amino acids. Germline CDR1 reads SEHNR; CDR2 reads FQNEAQ (reference sequence). The V gene end was trimmed by 5 bases and the J gene end by 3 bases; junction bases not matched to a gene: 4. For the CDR3, the DNA is TGTGCCAGCAGCCAGACTAGCGGGAAAACAGATACGCAGTATTTT. Translated, it gives CASSQTSGKTDTQYF.

The CDR3 loop reads CASGSGGNQVNTEAFF. CDR3 coding DNA: TGTGCTAGTGGTTCTGGGGGAAATCAAGTGAACACTGAAGCTTTCTTT. This chain joins TRBV12-5 and TRBJ1-1; TRBD1 is a possible D gene (5 bases). This CDR3 spans 16 amino acids. V was shortened by 4 bases and J by 0 bases, with 15 bases between the two germline ends. CDR1 is LGHNT and CDR2 is FRNRAP in the germline V gene.

The chain has TRBV7-2 and TRBJ1-2, with 7 bases matching TRBD1. With V trimmed by 4 bases and J by 6 bases, 8 bases remained unmatched. Germline V gives CDR1 SGHTA, CDR2 FQGNSA. This CDR3 contains 14 residues. CDR3 in DNA: TGTGCCAGCAGCTCGTTCGACAGGGCGGATGGCTACACCTTC. It yields the protein CASSSFDRADGYTF.

Remarks on this clone: A far larger clone is one base from this, pointing to a likely read error. The V and J genes are TRBV5-8 and TRBJ2-7, with 8 positions matching TRBD2. Germline assignment: CDR1 SGHTS and CDR2 YDEGEE. This CDR3 has 17 residues. The trim removed 4 bases at V and 0 bases at J, leaving 12 bases unmatched. CDR3 region: CASSREGASSSSYEQYF. In nucleotides, the CDR3 is TGTGCCAGCAGCCGGGAGGGAGCCTCCTCCTCCTCCTACGAGCAGTACTTC. Looking up the rest from reference TRBV5-8 and TRBJ2-7 gives the full variable domain: EAGVTQSPTHLIKTRGQQATLRCSPISGHTSVYWYQQALGLGLQFLLWYDEGEERNRGNFPPRFSGRQFPNYSSELNVNALELEDSALYLCASSREGASSSSYEQYFGPGTRLTVT.

The chain carries TRBV7-3 and TRBJ1-4; tentative D call: TRBD1 (5 bases). Per the germline V gene, CDR1 is SGHTA and CDR2 is FQGTGA. V lost 3 bases and J lost 3, with 29 bases in between. The CDR3 has 21 residues. Here the CDR3 DNA reads TGTGCCAGCAGCTTCCGCCACCCCGCGGGGGTATCATTTCGGGCTAATGAAAAACTGTTTTTT. It translates to CASSFRHPAGVSFRANEKLFF. Full variable domain (remainder filled in from reference TRBV7-3 and TRBJ1-4): GAGVSQTPSNKVTEKGKYVELRCDPISGHTALYWYRQSLGQGPEFLIYFQGTGAADDSGLPNDRFFAVRPEGSVSTLKIQRTERGDSAVYLCASSFRHPAGVSFRANEKLFFGSGTQLSVL.

Comments on this clone: Additional DNA sequences in this sample encode the identical CDR3. The chain couples TRBV25-1 to TRBJ1-2; D unresolved. Per the germline V gene, CDR1 is MGHDK and CDR2 is SYGVNS. This CDR3 is built from 12 residues. The V and J ends lost 3 bases and 6 bases respectively, with 8 bases between them. The CDR3 nucleotides are TGTGCCAGCAGTGAGTTAGGGAATGGCTACACCTTC. Translation: CASSELGNGYTF.

This clone was seen more than once but under ten times. Additional DNA sequences in this sample encode the identical CDR3. The V gene is TRBV29-1, the J gene TRBJ1-1, with a possible D match to TRBD1 (6 bases). V was trimmed by 3 bases and J by 5 bases, leaving 10 bases between them. Germline V gene data show CDR1 as SQVTM and CDR2 as ANQGSEA. This CDR3 region has 12 residues. The CDR3, as DNA: TGCAGCGTTGACAGGGGCGGAACTGAAGCTTTCTTT. It specifies CSVDRGGTEAFF.

The V call is TRBV5-4, the J call TRBJ2-5, with TRBD2 matching over 8 bases. The CDR3 runs to 16 residues. In germline, CDR1 is SGHNT, CDR2 YYREEE (reference sequence). V shed 1 base and J 1 base; nucleotides not matched to a gene: 6. CDR3 residues: CASSLPGGGFQETQYF. In DNA, the CDR3 is TGTGCCAGCAGCTTGCCGGGCGGGGGGTTCCAAGAGACCCAGTACTTC.

The chain is built from TRBV5-6 and TRBJ2-5, with D unresolved. V was cut by 0 bases and J by 4 bases, with 7 bases left in between. There are 13 residues in the CDR3. Looked up from germline, CDR1 is SGHDT and CDR2 is YYEEEE. CDR3 nucleotides: TGTGCCAGCAGCTTGGGACGGATAGAGACCCAGTACTTC. Translation gives CASSLGRIETQYF. Full variable domain (missing parts from reference TRBV5-6 and TRBJ2-5): DAGVTQSPTHLIKTRGQQVTLRCSPKSGHDTVSWYQQALGQGPQFIFQYYEEEERQRGNFPDRFSGHQFPNYSSELNVNALLLGDSALYLCASSLGRIETQYFGPGTRLLVL.

The chain employs TRBV6-5 and TRBJ1-1; D is unresolved. CDR1 is MNHEY, CDR2 SVGAGI, per germline. V lost 5 bases and J lost 0, with 10 bases in between. The CDR3 loop spans 14 amino acids. The CDR3 coding sequence is TGTGCCAGCAGTCAACCCCAGATGAACACTGAAGCTTTCTTT. It encodes CASSQPQMNTEAFF.

This clone was seen more than once but under ten times. This chain connects TRBV5-4 to TRBJ1-1; D perhaps matches TRBD1 (6 bases). V lost 3 bases to trimming and J lost 9 bases, with 15 bases between them. CDR1 is SGHNT, CDR2 YYREEE, per germline (reference sequence). The CDR3 is 13 residues long. The CDR3 region is CASSSTGLTQAFF. DNA for the CDR3: TGTGCCAGCAGCTCTACAGGGTTAACTCAAGCTTTCTTT.

The CDR3 nucleotides are TGTGCCAGCAGTTACTCGGGACCAGGCTACGAGCAGTACTTC. It is translated as CASSYSGPGYEQYF. The chain recombines TRBV6-5 with TRBJ2-7; the D gene could be TRBD1 or TRBD2 (5 bases each). With 0 bases removed from V and 3 bases from J, the gap between germline ends came to 9 bases. The CDR3 length is 14 residues. In germline, CDR1 is MNHEY, CDR2 SVGAGI.

The gene calls are TRBV11-2 and TRBJ2-1; TRBD1 might be the D (6 bases). CDR3 length equals 14 residues. Germline V gene lookup returns CDR1 SGHAT and CDR2 FQNNGV. Trimming took off 6 bases at V and 6 bases at J, with 15 bases between the two ends. The CDR3, as DNA: TGTGCCAGCAGACCTCCGGGACAATGCAATGAGCAGTTCTTC. This gives the protein CASRPPGQCNEQFF.

This sequence joins TRBV5-1 and TRBJ2-3, with D hard to call. Germline V gene lookup returns CDR1 SGHRS and CDR2 YFSETQ. Trimming removed 4 bases at V and 2 bases at J, with 5 bases between. The CDR3 runs 12 residues. The CDR3 nucleotides read TGCGCCAGCAGCCAAGACACAGATACGCAGTATTTT. It translates to CASSQDTDTQYF.

This chain connects TRBV5-6 to TRBJ2-4, with a tentative D call TRBD2 (7 bases). V shed 2 bases and J shed 5 bases, with 11 bases lying between them. The CDR3 sequence is 14 residues long. Per the germline V gene, CDR1 is SGHDT and CDR2 is YYEEEE. The CDR3 DNA reads as TGTGCCAGCAGCTTTAGGGGGGGCGAAAACATTCAGTACTTC. Amino acids: CASSFRGGENIQYF.

The V call is TRBV28, the J call TRBJ2-7; TRBD1 aligns across 8 bases. The trim removed 5 bases at V and 3 bases at J, leaving 12 bases unmatched. This CDR3 spans 16 amino acids. Germline V gene data show CDR1 as MDHEN and CDR2 as SYDVKM. This chain's CDR3 is CASSPPMGTGGYEQYF. The CDR3 DNA follows: TGTGCCAGCAGTCCCCCCATGGGGACAGGAGGCTACGAGCAGTACTTC.

This clone occurred a few times. This sequence joins TRBV10-3 and TRBJ1-5; D is ambiguous. Germline CDR1 reads ENHRY; CDR2 reads SYGVKD. CDR3 length: 14 residues. With 5 bases removed from V and 4 bases from J, the gap between germline ends came to 12 bases. The CDR3 protein is CAISREPSNQPQHF. In DNA form, the CDR3 reads TGTGCCATCAGTAGAGAACCGTCGAATCAGCCCCAGCATTTT.

This sequence joins TRBV7-8 and TRBJ1-1; D remains unclear. This CDR3 has 16 amino acids. The germline CDR1 and CDR2 sequences are SGHVS and FQNEAQ. V lost 0 bases, J lost 2 bases, and 13 bases lay in between. CDR3: CASSLAWRQGNTEAFF. For the CDR3, the DNA is TGTGCCAGCAGCTTAGCATGGCGGCAAGGAAACACTGAAGCTTTCTTT.

The rearrangement links TRBV19 to TRBJ2-7; D might be TRBD2 (5 bases). Between the trimmed V and J ends, which lost 5 bases and 3 bases, there was a span of 14 bases. The CDR3 contains 14 residues. CDR1 is LNHDA and CDR2 is SQIVND in the germline V gene (reference sequence). The CDR3 spells CASSFGFGNYEQYF. In DNA, the CDR3 is TGTGCCAGTAGTTTTGGTTTCGGGAACTACGAGCAGTACTTC.

The CDR3 loop is CSVRAGGTGELFF. CDR3 sequence (DNA): TGCAGCGTTCGGGCAGGGGGAACCGGGGAGCTGTTTTTT. V usage is TRBV29-1 and J usage is TRBJ2-2; 7 bases fit TRBD1. Germline-derived CDR1 and CDR2 are SQVTM and ANQGSEA. The CDR3 totals 13 residues. Trimming took 5 bases from V and 5 from J; bases not matched to a gene: 5.

The chain has TRBV27 and TRBJ2-5; TRBD2 might be the D (5 bases). The V gene lost 2 bases and the J gene lost 5 bases, with 9 bases spanning the gap. CDR3 size: 13 residues. Germline CDR1 reads MNHEY; CDR2 reads SMNVEV (reference sequence). Here the CDR3 reads CASSLGGGETQYF. The CDR3 DNA follows: TGTGCCAGCAGTTTAGGCGGAGGCGAGACCCAGTACTTC.

The chain has TRBV11-2 and TRBJ1-1; D is uncertain. The CDR3 runs to 15 residues. With 1 base removed from V and 0 bases from J, the gap between germline ends came to 9 bases. The germline gives CDR1 SGHAT, CDR2 FQNNGV. The CDR3 loop is CASSLVPAMNTEAFF. CDR3 in DNA: TGTGCCAGCAGCTTAGTTCCAGCCATGAACACTGAAGCTTTCTTT.

CDR3 sequence: CASSLGGGKSTEAFF. The CDR3, as DNA: TGTGCCAGCAGCTTAGGAGGGGGCAAATCCACTGAAGCTTTCTTT. The chain links TRBV7-9 to TRBJ1-1; TRBD1 aligns across 7 bases. The CDR3 consists of 15 residues. J was trimmed by 4 bases and V by 1 base; bases with no gene match: 6. Per germline, CDR1 SEHNR and CDR2 FQNEAQ (reference sequence).

The gene calls are TRBV6-5 and TRBJ1-5; TRBD1 agrees at 7 bases. V lost 6 bases to trimming and J lost 2 bases; unmatched junction nucleotides: 4. The CDR3 is 14 amino acids. The germline CDR1 and CDR2 sequences are MNHEY and SVGAGI. CDR3 DNA: TGTGCCAGCAGCACAGGGGTTGGCAATCAGCCCCAGCATTTT. It codes for CASSTGVGNQPQHF.

This sequence joins TRBV4-3 and TRBJ1-1, with 7 bases that match TRBD1. V lost 3 bases to trimming and J lost 8 bases; unmatched junction nucleotides: 9. This CDR3 has 14 amino acids. Germline CDR1 reads LGHNA; CDR2 reads YSLEER. CDR3 sequence: CASSHTPGQPEAFF. The DNA of the CDR3 is TGCGCCAGCAGCCACACTCCGGGACAGCCAGAAGCTTTCTTT.